The T cell receptor beta chain under discussion was sequenced for a study of identical twins. MiXCR, applied by TCRdb to the 5' RACE reads, yields one record per CDR3 protein. Of around 500,000 distinct CDR3 sequences listed, around 14% are singletons. The CDR3 is 16 residues long. CDR1 SGHTA and CDR2 FQGNSA come from the germline V gene. V lost 1 base, J lost 2 bases, and 4 bases stayed unmatched. This clonotype was observed a handful of times. Its cognate antigen is unknown. Study outcomes and limitations: Weaker excess sharing between twins was seen in beta out-of-frame sequences. Models underpredicted monozygotic twin sharing of out-of-frame TCR alpha.

With no exceptions, donors were healthy Caucasians. This sample was also put to use in a study of yellow fever vaccine responses in identical twins.

The chain uses TRBV7-2 and TRBJ2-3; TRBD2 agrees at 9 bases. The sequence was obtained from a young woman in good health. The sample taken for sequencing was CD4+ T cells sorted from blood. CDR3 coding DNA: TGTGCCAGCAGCTTAGGGCGGGGGGGCTACACAGATACGCAGTATTTT. It yields the protein CASSLGRGGYTDTQYF.